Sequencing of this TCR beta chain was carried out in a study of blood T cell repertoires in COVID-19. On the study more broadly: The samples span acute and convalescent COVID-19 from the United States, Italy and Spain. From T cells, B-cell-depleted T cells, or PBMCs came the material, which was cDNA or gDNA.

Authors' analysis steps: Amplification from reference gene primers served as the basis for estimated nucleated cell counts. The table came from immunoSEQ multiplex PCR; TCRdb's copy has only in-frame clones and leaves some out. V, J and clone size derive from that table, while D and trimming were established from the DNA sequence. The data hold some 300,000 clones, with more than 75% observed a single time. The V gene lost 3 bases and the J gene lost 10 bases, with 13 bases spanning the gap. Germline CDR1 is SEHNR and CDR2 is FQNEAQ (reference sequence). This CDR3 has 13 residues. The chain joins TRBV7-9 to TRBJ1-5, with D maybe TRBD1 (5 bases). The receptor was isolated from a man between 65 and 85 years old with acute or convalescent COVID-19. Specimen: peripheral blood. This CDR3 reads CASSFGAMEPQHF. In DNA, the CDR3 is TGTGCCAGCAGCTTTGGGGCAATGGAACCCCAGCATTTT.